These 32 T cell receptor beta chains came from one sample sequenced in a study of cytomegalovirus exposure and HLA in healthy donors. 60 Vbeta and 13 Jbeta primers were used in PCR. Some clones are missing from TCRdb's copy, which holds only in-frame ones; the method was immunoSEQ multiplex PCR. Among some 180,000 clones listed, 70% to 80% were seen once. Sequencing used PBMCs. These receptors came from a man between 25 and 39 years old in good health and CMV-seronegative.

This chain joins TRBV5-8 and TRBJ2-6; 10 positions agree with TRBD1. V trimming: 1 base; J trimming: 1 base; junction bases outside the gene matches: 11. The CDR3 is made up of 20 amino acids. CDR1 and CDR2 from the germline V gene are SGHTS and YDEGEE. The CDR3 region is CASSLTLRDRGRSGANVLTF. The CDR3, as DNA: TGTGCCAGCAGCTTGACTCTAAGGGACAGGGGACGATCTGGGGCCAACGTCCTGACTTTC.

The CDR3 nucleotides are TGTGCCAGCAGTTTCAGGGTGCGAACCGGGGAGCTGTTTTTT. This encodes CASSFRVRTGELFF. The chain employs TRBV28 and TRBJ2-2; possible D gene TRBD1, 5 bases. Trimming took 3 bases from V and 5 from J, leaving 10 bases between them. The germline gives CDR1 MDHEN, CDR2 SYDVKM. This CDR3 is built from 14 residues.

The chain combines TRBV28 with TRBJ1-2, with D possibly being TRBD1 (5 bases). V was shortened by 3 bases and J by 6 bases, with 11 bases between the two germline ends. Germline V gene sequence: CDR1 MDHEN, CDR2 SYDVKM. The CDR3 length is 13 residues. The CDR3 sequence is CASSFTTVNGYTF. The CDR3 DNA follows: TGTGCCAGCAGTTTTACGACAGTAAATGGCTACACCTTC.

V gene TRBV28 combines with J gene TRBJ2-5; 10 nucleotides line up with TRBD1. The V and J ends lost 0 bases and 5 bases, in that order; junction bases with no gene match: 9. Germline lookup yields CDR1 MDHEN and CDR2 SYDVKM. The CDR3 consists of 17 residues. The CDR3 sequence: CASSLWGGQGPQETQYF. DNA for the CDR3: TGTGCCAGCAGTTTATGGGGGGGACAGGGGCCCCAGGAGACCCAGTACTTC.

The CDR3 reads CASSPENRDGYTF. CDR3 in DNA: TGTGCCAGCAGTCCAGAGAACAGGGACGGCTACACCTTC. V and J are TRBV28 and TRBJ1-2; weak D call: TRBD1 (6 bases). The germline V and J ends were trimmed by 5 bases and 8 bases, with 15 bases remaining between them. The CDR3 runs 13 residues. Germline V gene lookup returns CDR1 MDHEN and CDR2 SYDVKM.

This clone was seen only once. CDR3 bases: TGTGCCAGCGCCAACCTCGAAGGGGGCACCTACGAGCAGTACTTC. Translation gives CASANLEGGTYEQYF. The rearrangement links TRBV28 to TRBJ2-7; 7 nucleotides match TRBD1. The trim removed 8 bases at V and 2 bases at J, leaving 12 bases unmatched. This CDR3 is built from 15 residues. Per germline, CDR1 MDHEN and CDR2 SYDVKM.

V gene TRBV29-1 combines with J gene TRBJ2-7; a weak D match, TRBD1 (8 bases). This CDR3 comprises 16 residues. V was cut by 2 bases and J by 4 bases, with 21 bases left in between. Germline CDR1 and CDR2: SQVTM and ANQGSEA. The CDR3 region is CSVETPTGGGSYEQYF. The CDR3 DNA sequence: TGCAGCGTTGAAACGCCTACAGGGGGGGGATCATACGAGCAGTACTTC.

This clone was picked up one time. V usage is TRBV5-6 and J usage is TRBJ2-3; TRBD2 matches 12 bases. This CDR3 region has 16 residues. Germline CDR1 is SGHDT and CDR2 is YYEEEE. V dropped 5 bases and J dropped 1; count of bases not matched to a gene: 5. The CDR3 coding sequence is TGTGCCAGCAGTCCTCTAGCGGGAGGGGGCACAGATACGCAGTATTTT. This encodes CASSPLAGGGTDTQYF.

The sample holds a few counts of this clone. The chain couples TRBV7-2 to TRBJ1-1, with 10 bases identical to TRBD1. CDR1 is SGHTA and CDR2 is FQGNSA in the germline V gene. V dropped 5 bases and J dropped 4; count of bases not matched to a gene: 13. The CDR3 covers 17 residues. The CDR3 sequence: CASSPRTGGTRITEAFF. In DNA, the CDR3 is TGTGCCAGCAGCCCCCGGACAGGGGGGACGCGGATCACTGAAGCTTTCTTT.

This chain connects TRBV7-8 to TRBJ2-4; TRBD2 matches at 9 bases. The CDR3 is 18 amino acids. Germline V gene data show CDR1 as SGHVS and CDR2 as FQNEAQ. J lost 0 bases, V lost 7 bases, and 13 bases had no gene match. The chain's CDR3 is CASNSARLAAIAKNIQYF. CDR3 DNA: TGTGCCAGCAACTCCGCTCGACTAGCGGCCATAGCCAAAAACATTCAGTACTTC.

The chain uses TRBV5-1 and TRBJ1-5, with 7 bases that match TRBD1. The junction had 1 base not matched to a gene; V was cut back by 0 bases and J by 4 bases. Germline loops: CDR1 SGHRS, CDR2 YFSETQ. This CDR3 is 14 amino acids long. DNA for the CDR3: TGCGCCAGCAGCTTGGAACAGGGGAATCAGCCCCAGCATTTT. It translates to CASSLEQGNQPQHF.

The chain carries TRBV5-1 and TRBJ1-5; the D gene is possibly TRBD1 (6 bases). The germline CDR1 and CDR2 sequences are SGHRS and YFSETQ. Trimming stripped 2 bases from V and 4 bases from J, with 13 bases between. The CDR3 length is 15 residues. The CDR3 sequence: CASSFEGVGNQPQHF. DNA of the CDR3: TGCGCCAGCAGCTTTGAGGGGGTGGGGAATCAGCCCCAGCATTTT. Full variable domain (rest looked up from reference TRBV5-1 and TRBJ1-5): KAGVTQTPRYLIKTRGQQVTLSCSPISGHRSVSWYQQTPGQGLQFLFEYFSETQRNKGNFPGRFSGRQFSNSRSEMNVSTLELGDSALYLCASSFEGVGNQPQHFGDGTRLSIL.

This clone occurred a few times. The chain has TRBV30 and TRBJ1-2, with D perhaps matching TRBD1 (6 bases). CDR1 and CDR2 (germline): GTSNPN, SVGIG (reference sequence). V lost 2 bases and J 8 bases, leaving 24 bases between the germline ends. The CDR3 consists of 16 residues. For the CDR3, the DNA is TGTGCCTGGAGTTTTCCCCAGGGGTCTGAACCGGGGGGCTACACCTTC. It codes for CAWSFPQGSEPGGYTF. Looking up the rest from reference TRBV30 and TRBJ1-2 gives the full variable domain: SQTIHQWPATLVQPVGSPLSLECTVEGTSNPNLYWYRQAAGRGLQLLFYSVGIGQISSEVPQNLSASRPQDRQFILSSKKLLLSDSGFYLCAWSFPQGSEPGGYTFGSGTRLTVV.

The chain couples TRBV28 to TRBJ1-2, with a weak D call TRBD1 (5 bases). From germline, CDR1 is MDHEN and CDR2 SYDVKM. This CDR3 has 13 amino acids. V lost 3 bases and J 4 bases, leaving 9 bases between the germline ends. CDR3 nucleotide sequence: TGTGCCAGCAGTTTGGGGGGGACCTATGGCTACACCTTC. The encoded protein is CASSLGGTYGYTF.

The J gene is TRBJ1-4, the V gene TRBV28; a weak D match, TRBD1 (5 bases). Germline V lookup: CDR1 MDHEN, CDR2 SYDVKM. The V gene lost 7 bases and the J gene lost 5 bases, with 17 bases spanning the gap. The CDR3 totals 15 residues. Written as DNA, the CDR3 is TGTGCCAGCACTCCCCCGGCAGGGCCCAATGAAAAACTGTTTTTT. This translates into CASTPPAGPNEKLFF.

This clone turned up a few times. The chain recombines TRBV6-1 with TRBJ2-7; 9 nucleotides line up with TRBD1. Germline loops: CDR1 MNHNS, CDR2 SASEGT. The CDR3 totals 16 residues. The V and J ends lost 3 bases and 3 bases, in that order; junction bases with no gene match: 9. The CDR3 sequence: CASSEGMGQGDYEQYF. As DNA, the CDR3 is TGTGCCAGCAGTGAGGGGATGGGACAGGGCGACTACGAGCAGTACTTC.

V is TRBV7-9 and J is TRBJ1-3, with 7 bases that match TRBD1. Germline values: CDR1 SEHNR, CDR2 FQNEAQ (reference sequence). The CDR3 is made up of 17 amino acids. J gave up 3 bases and V 5 bases, and 13 bases lay outside the gene matches. CDR3 in DNA: TGTGCCAGCAGCGCTAGGCGACCGGGACAGAGTGGAAACACCATATATTTT. Amino acid sequence: CASSARRPGQSGNTIYF.

The rearrangement joins TRBV2 to TRBJ1-5; TRBD1 might be the D (5 bases). The CDR3 loop spans 15 amino acids. V was trimmed by 0 bases and J by 7 bases, leaving 13 bases between them. Per the germline V gene, CDR1 is SNHLY and CDR2 is FYNNEI. CDR3 sequence: CASSEAGRDHQPQHF. CDR3 nucleotides: TGTGCCAGCAGTGAAGCGGGCAGGGATCACCAGCCCCAGCATTTT.

As for this clone: The junction does not match germline at one end; this may be a read error. The chain links TRBV29-1 to TRBJ2-2, with TRBD1 as a possible D gene (7 bases). This CDR3 has 16 amino acids. Germline V gives CDR1 SQVTM, CDR2 ANQGSEA. CDR3 nucleotide sequence: TGCAGCGTTGTAGGGGACAGCCCCTCGAACACCGGGGGGCTGTTTTTT. This gives the protein CSVVGDSPSNTGGLFF.

V gene TRBV10-3 combines with J gene TRBJ2-7; no clear D gene. CDR3 length equals 14 residues. V was trimmed by 3 bases and J by 1 base, leaving 10 bases between them. CDR1 is ENHRY and CDR2 is SYGVKD in the germline V gene. Written as DNA, the CDR3 is TGTGCCATCAGTGATTCGGTACGATCCTACGAGCAGTACTTC. This translates into CAISDSVRSYEQYF.

The genes are TRBV5-5 and TRBJ1-2; D is uncertain. The V gene's germline CDR1 is SGHKS and CDR2 YYEKEE (reference sequence). This CDR3 region has 13 residues. V lost 2 bases and J lost 5, with 10 bases in between. The chain's CDR3 is CASSFRGGYGYTF. In DNA form, the CDR3 reads TGTGCCAGCAGCTTCCGGGGAGGGTATGGCTACACCTTC.

The chain links TRBV2 to TRBJ2-7; the match to TRBD2 covers 10 bases. The ends lost 7 bases at V and 3 bases at J; junction bases unmatched: 6. This CDR3 spans 14 amino acids. The V gene's germline CDR1 is SNHLY and CDR2 FYNNEI. CDR3 DNA: TGTGCCAGCACCCAGCGGGAGGGAGTCTACGAGCAGTACTTC. Translating it yields CASTQREGVYEQYF.

The chain links TRBV4-2 to TRBJ2-7; 8 bases match TRBD1. After removal of 0 bases from V and 2 bases from J, the junction contained 3 bases not matched to a gene. The CDR3 sequence is 15 residues long. CDR1 LGHNA and CDR2 YNFKEQ come from the germline V gene. This CDR3 is CASSQEDREAYEQYF. In DNA, the CDR3 is TGTGCCAGCAGCCAAGAGGACAGGGAAGCCTACGAGCAGTACTTC.

The sample holds a few counts of this clone. The chain recombines TRBV5-1 with TRBJ2-3; 13 bases agree with TRBD2. V trimming: 4 bases; J trimming: 4 bases; junction bases outside the gene matches: 6. CDR3 length: 16 residues. Germline V CDR1 and CDR2: SGHRS, YFSETQ. For the CDR3, the DNA is TGCGCCAGCAGCCAAAGGACTAGCGGGAGTTCAGATACGCAGTATTTT. Its protein product is CASSQRTSGSSDTQYF. The entire variable domain, with the rest obtained from reference TRBV5-1 and TRBJ2-3, is as follows: KAGVTQTPRYLIKTRGQQVTLSCSPISGHRSVSWYQQTPGQGLQFLFEYFSETQRNKGNFPGRFSGRQFSNSRSEMNVSTLELGDSALYLCASSQRTSGSSDTQYFGPGTRLTVL.

This chain's CDR3 is CASSLGAATNEKLFF. CDR3 sequence (DNA): TGTGCCAGCAGTTTAGGAGCGGCAACTAATGAAAAACTGTTTTTT. The chain has TRBV6-5 and TRBJ1-4, with unresolved D. Germline V gene data show CDR1 as MNHEY and CDR2 as SVGAGI. This CDR3 contains 15 residues. Trimming took off 4 bases at V and 0 bases at J, with 9 bases between the two ends.

The chain combines TRBV30 with TRBJ2-2, with TRBD2 matching over 7 bases. V trimming: 5 bases; J trimming: 7 bases; junction bases outside the gene matches: 4. The CDR3 sequence is 12 residues long. Germline CDR1 is GTSNPN and CDR2 is SVGIG (reference sequence). The DNA for the CDR3 is TGTGCCTGGGGCCGGACTAGCGGGGAGCTGTTTTTT. It is translated as CAWGRTSGELFF.

This rearrangement joins TRBV6-6 to TRBJ2-1, with 7 positions matching TRBD1. V gave up 5 bases and J gave up 3 bases; unmatched junction bases: 10. Germline V gene data show CDR1 as MNHNY and CDR2 as SVGAGI (reference sequence). The CDR3 extends over 16 amino acids. The CDR3 sequence: CASSRDRQILYNEQFF. CDR3 coding DNA: TGTGCCAGCAGTAGGGACAGACAGATTCTCTACAATGAGCAGTTCTTC.

The CDR3 is CASSFWTGGKETQYF. As DNA, the CDR3 is TGTGCCAGCAGCTTCTGGACAGGGGGCAAAGAGACCCAGTACTTC. The chain joins TRBV5-6 to TRBJ2-5, with 11 bases that match TRBD1. Germline lookup yields CDR1 SGHDT and CDR2 YYEEEE. CDR3 size: 15 residues. V lost 2 bases to trimming and J lost 3 bases; unmatched junction nucleotides: 3.

The chain uses TRBV6-1 and TRBJ1-1; perhaps TRBD1 as D (5 bases). V shed 4 bases and J shed 7 bases, with 16 bases lying between them. This CDR3 spans 14 amino acids. Germline V gives CDR1 MNHNS, CDR2 SASEGT. Written as DNA, the CDR3 is TGTGCCAGCAGTGGACAGCAGATGAACCTTGAAGCTTTCTTT. This gives the protein CASSGQQMNLEAFF.

The chain recombines TRBV7-9 with TRBJ2-1, with 11 bases matching TRBD1. Trimming cost V 2 bases and J 8 bases; bases outside gene matches: 2. CDR1 is SEHNR, CDR2 FQNEAQ, per germline (reference sequence). The CDR3 is made up of 14 amino acids. CDR3 coding DNA: TGTGCCAGCAGCTTAATGGGACAGGGGGATGAGCAGTTCTTC. This codes for CASSLMGQGDEQFF.

This rearrangement joins TRBV6-1 to TRBJ2-7, with 7 positions matching TRBD2. Per the germline V gene, CDR1 is MNHNS and CDR2 is SASEGT. With V trimmed by 8 bases and J by 3 bases, 4 bases remained unmatched. This CDR3 contains 12 residues. The CDR3 protein is CASRGEFYEQYF. In nucleotides, the CDR3 is TGTGCCAGCCGGGGGGAGTTCTACGAGCAGTACTTC.

Concerning this clone itself: The same CDR3 also results from other DNA sequences found in this sample. The rearrangement links TRBV9 to TRBJ1-3; a weak D match, TRBD1 (6 bases). Deletions cut 0 bases from V and 1 base from J, with 8 bases between. The CDR3 loop spans 15 amino acids. Germline V gene lookup returns CDR1 SGDLS and CDR2 YYNGEE. CDR3 residues: CASSVGGGSGNTIYF. For the CDR3, the DNA is TGTGCCAGCAGCGTAGGAGGGGGTTCTGGAAACACCATATATTTT.